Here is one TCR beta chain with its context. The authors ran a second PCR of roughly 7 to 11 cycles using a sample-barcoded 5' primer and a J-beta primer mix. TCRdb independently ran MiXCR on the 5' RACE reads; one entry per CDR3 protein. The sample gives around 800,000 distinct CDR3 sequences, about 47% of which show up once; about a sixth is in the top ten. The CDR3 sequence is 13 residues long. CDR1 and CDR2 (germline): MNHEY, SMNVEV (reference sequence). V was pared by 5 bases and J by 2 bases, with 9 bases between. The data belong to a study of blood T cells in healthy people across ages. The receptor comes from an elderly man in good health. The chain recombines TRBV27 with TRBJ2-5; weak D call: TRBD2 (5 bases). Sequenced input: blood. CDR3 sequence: CASSPRLQETQYF. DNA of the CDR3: TGTGCCAGCAGTCCTCGACTACAAGAGACCCAGTACTTC.